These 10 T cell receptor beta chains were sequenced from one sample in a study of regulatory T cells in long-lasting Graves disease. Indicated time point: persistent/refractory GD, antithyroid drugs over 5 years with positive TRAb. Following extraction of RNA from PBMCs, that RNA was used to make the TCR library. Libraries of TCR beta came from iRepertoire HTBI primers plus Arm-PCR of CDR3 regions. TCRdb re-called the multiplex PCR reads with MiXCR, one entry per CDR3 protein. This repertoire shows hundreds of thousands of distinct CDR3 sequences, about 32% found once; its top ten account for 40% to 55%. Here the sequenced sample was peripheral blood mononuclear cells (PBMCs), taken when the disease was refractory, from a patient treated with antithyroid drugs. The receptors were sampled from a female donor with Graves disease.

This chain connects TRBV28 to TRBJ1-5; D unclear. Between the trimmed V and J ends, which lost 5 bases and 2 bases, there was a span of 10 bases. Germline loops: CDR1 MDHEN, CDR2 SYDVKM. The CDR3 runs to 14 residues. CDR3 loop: CASSMFLGNQPQHF. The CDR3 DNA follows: TGTGCCAGCAGTATGTTTCTTGGCAATCAGCCCCAGCATTTT.

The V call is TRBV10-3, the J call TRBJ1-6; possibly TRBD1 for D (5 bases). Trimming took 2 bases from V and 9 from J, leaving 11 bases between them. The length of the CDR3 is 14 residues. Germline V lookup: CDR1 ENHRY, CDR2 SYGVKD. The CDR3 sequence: CAISEGGDSSPLHF. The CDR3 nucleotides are TGTGCCATCAGTGAGGGGGGGGATAGTTCACCCCTCCACTTT.

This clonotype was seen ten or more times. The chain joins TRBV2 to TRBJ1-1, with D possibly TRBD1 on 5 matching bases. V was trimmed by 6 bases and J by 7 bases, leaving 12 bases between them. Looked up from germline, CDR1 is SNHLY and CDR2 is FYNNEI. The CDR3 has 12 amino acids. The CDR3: CASRRGEDEAFF. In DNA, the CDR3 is TGTGCCAGCAGGCGGGGCGAGGATGAAGCTTTCTTT.

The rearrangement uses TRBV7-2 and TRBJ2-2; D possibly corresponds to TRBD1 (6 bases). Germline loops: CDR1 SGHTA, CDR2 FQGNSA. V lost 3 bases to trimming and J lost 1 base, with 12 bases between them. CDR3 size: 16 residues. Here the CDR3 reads CASSLIGTRNTGELFF. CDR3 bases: TGTGCCAGCAGCTTGATCGGGACACGGAACACCGGGGAGCTGTTTTTT.

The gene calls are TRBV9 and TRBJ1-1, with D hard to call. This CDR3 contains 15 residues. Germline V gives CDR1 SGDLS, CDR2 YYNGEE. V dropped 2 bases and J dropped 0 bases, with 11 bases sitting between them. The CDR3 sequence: CASSVSGSMNTEAFF. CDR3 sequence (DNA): TGTGCCAGCAGCGTCTCCGGGAGCATGAACACTGAAGCTTTCTTT.

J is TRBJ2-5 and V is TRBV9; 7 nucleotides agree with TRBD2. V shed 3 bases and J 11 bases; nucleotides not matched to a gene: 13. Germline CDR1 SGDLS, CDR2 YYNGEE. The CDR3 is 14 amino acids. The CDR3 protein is CASSEAASGASQYF. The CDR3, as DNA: TGTGCCAGCAGCGAGGCGGCTAGCGGTGCCTCACAGTACTTC. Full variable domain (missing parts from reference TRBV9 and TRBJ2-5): DSGVTQTPKHLITATGQRVTLRCSPRSGDLSVYWYQQSLDQGLQFLIQYYNGEERAKGNILERFSAQQFPDLHSELNLSSLELGDSALYFCASSEAASGASQYFGPGTRLLVL.

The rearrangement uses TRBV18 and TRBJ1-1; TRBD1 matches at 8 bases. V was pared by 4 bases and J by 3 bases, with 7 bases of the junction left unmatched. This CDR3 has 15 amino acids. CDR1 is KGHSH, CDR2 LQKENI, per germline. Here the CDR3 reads CASSRSTGGHTEAFF. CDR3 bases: TGTGCCAGCTCACGGTCTACAGGGGGTCACACTGAAGCTTTCTTT.

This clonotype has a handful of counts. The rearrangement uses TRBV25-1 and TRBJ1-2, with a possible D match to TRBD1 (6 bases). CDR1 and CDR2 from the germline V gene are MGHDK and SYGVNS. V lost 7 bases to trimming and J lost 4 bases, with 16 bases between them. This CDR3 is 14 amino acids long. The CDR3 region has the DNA TGTGCCAGCACCCCCGAAGGACAGATCTATGGCTACACCTTC. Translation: CASTPEGQIYGYTF.

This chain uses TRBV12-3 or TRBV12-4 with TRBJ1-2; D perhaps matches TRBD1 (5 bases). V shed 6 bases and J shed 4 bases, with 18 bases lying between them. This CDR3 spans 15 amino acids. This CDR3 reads CASRILRGPRYGYTF. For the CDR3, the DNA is TGTGCCAGCAGAATTTTGAGGGGTCCACGCTATGGCTACACCTTC.

The CDR3 DNA reads as TGTGCCAGCAGCGCGGGTCCGGGACGGGATAATGAAAAACTGTTTTTT. Residues: CASSAGPGRDNEKLFF. The J gene is TRBJ1-4, the V gene TRBV11-1, with D possibly matching TRBD1 (5 bases). The CDR3 length is 16 residues. CDR1 and CDR2 (germline): SGHAT, FQDESV (reference sequence). V was cut by 5 bases and J by 4 bases, with 17 bases left in between. Full variable domain (missing parts from reference TRBV11-1 and TRBJ1-4): EAEVAQSPRYKITEKSQAVAFWCDPISGHATLYWYRQILGQGPELLVQFQDESVVDDSQLPKDRFSAERLKGVDSTLKIQPAELGDSAMYLCASSAGPGRDNEKLFFGSGTQLSVL.